The 11 T cell receptor beta chains below come from one sample, sequenced in a study of CD8 T cells in Susac syndrome (dated by TCRdb to the late 2010s). Receptor libraries were prepared by the immunoSEQ multiplex PCR assay. RNA was extracted using the RNeasy kit, and about 0.45 to 1 ug of the RNA was reverse transcribed with random hexamers. In TCRdb, the public reads were trimmed at Q25 with fastp and aligned with MiXCR, with productive beta chains retained. CDR3 protein duplicates are merged, each entry listing the most common genes and DNA. Present in this sample are approximately 230,000 distinct CDR3 sequences, 93% of which were seen just once. The top ten clonotypes cover 0.055% to 0.075% of the sample. The sample consisted of CD4+ T cells from PBMCs. The receptors were sampled from a human donor with multiple sclerosis.

This clonotype appeared a single time. V is TRBV24-1 and J is TRBJ1-5, with D possibly being TRBD1 (6 bases). This CDR3 is built from 16 residues. The V and J ends lost 3 bases and 5 bases respectively, with 16 bases between them. Germline values: CDR1 KGHDR, CDR2 SFDVKD. The DNA for the CDR3 is TGTGCCACCAGTGATGTCCACGAGGGGGTCCATCAGCCCCAGCATTTT. Its protein product is CATSDVHEGVHQPQHF.

The rearrangement uses TRBV7-2 and TRBJ1-5; 7 bases match TRBD1. Germline CDR1 reads SGHTA; CDR2 reads FQGNSA. With V trimmed by 5 bases and J by 4 bases, 8 bases remained unmatched. There are 15 residues in the CDR3. CDR3 nucleotide sequence: TGTGCCAGCAGCCCACAGGGGACACGTAATCAGCCCCAGCATTTT. Protein sequence: CASSPQGTRNQPQHF.

The chain has TRBV5-4 and TRBJ1-1, with a possible D match to TRBD1 (6 bases). The CDR3 totals 17 residues. V was trimmed by 5 bases and J by 1 base, leaving 21 bases between them. The germline V gene has CDR1 SGHNT and CDR2 YYREEE (reference sequence). The CDR3 coding sequence is TGTGCCAGCAGATCCTCCCCAGGGGACCCGGCGAACACTGAAGCTTTCTTT. It is translated as CASRSSPGDPANTEAFF.

The chain links TRBV15 to TRBJ2-3; weak D call: TRBD2 (7 bases). The V end was cut by 7 bases, the J end by 1 base, with 15 bases between. Germline CDR1 LNHNV, CDR2 YYDKDF (reference sequence). CDR3 length: 15 amino acids. The CDR3 protein is CATMPGGLRTDTQYF. The CDR3 bases are TGTGCCACCATGCCGGGGGGCTTGCGCACAGATACGCAGTATTTT.

The V gene is TRBV15, the J gene TRBJ1-4, with unresolved D. The V gene lost 0 bases and the J gene lost 7 bases, with 9 bases spanning the gap. The CDR3 is made up of 14 amino acids. Germline CDR1 reads LNHNV; CDR2 reads YYDKDF (reference sequence). This CDR3 reads CATSRDFMGEKLFF. The CDR3 DNA reads TGTGCCACCAGCAGAGATTTTATGGGTGAAAAACTGTTTTTT.

This clonotype occurred a few times. The chain links TRBV20-1 to TRBJ2-7; D not resolved. Germline V gene lookup returns CDR1 DFQATT and CDR2 SNEGSKA (reference sequence). V was cut by 8 bases and J by 4 bases, with 12 bases left in between. The CDR3 loop spans 11 amino acids. CDR3: CSSIGDYEQYF. The DNA for the CDR3 is TGCAGTAGTATCGGCGATTACGAGCAGTACTTC.

The V gene is TRBV19, the J gene TRBJ2-2, with TRBD1 matching over 10 bases. The germline gives CDR1 LNHDA, CDR2 SQIVND (reference sequence). Germline trimming cut 8 bases from V and 5 bases from J; bases unmatched to any gene: 5. This CDR3 spans 14 amino acids. CDR3 residues: CASLGQGETGELFF. CDR3 in DNA: TGTGCCAGTTTAGGACAGGGGGAAACCGGGGAGCTGTTTTTT.

V gene TRBV7-3 combines with J gene TRBJ2-2, with D perhaps TRBD1 (5 bases). The CDR3 spans 14 residues. Deletions cut 5 bases from V and 4 bases from J, with 11 bases between. Germline V gives CDR1 SGHTA, CDR2 FQGTGA. CDR3: CASSPLRGTGELFF. CDR3 DNA sequence: TGTGCCAGCAGCCCACTTAGGGGCACCGGGGAGCTGTTTTTT.

This chain joins TRBV5-6 and TRBJ1-1; tentative D call: TRBD1 (6 bases). Trimming cost V 1 base and J 11 bases, with 18 bases left between them. The CDR3 is made up of 14 amino acids. CDR1 and CDR2 (germline): SGHDT, YYEEEE. Here the CDR3 DNA reads TGTGCCAGCAGCTTGAATCCAGGCGAGGGGGAGGCTTTCTTT. Protein: CASSLNPGEGEAFF.

This rearrangement joins TRBV20-1 to TRBJ2-1, with D maybe TRBD2 (5 bases). The germline V and J ends were trimmed by 0 bases and 5 bases, with 20 bases remaining between them. The CDR3 has 17 residues. Germline V gene data show CDR1 as DFQATT and CDR2 as SNEGSKA (reference sequence). The DNA for the CDR3 is TGCAGTGCTAGAGATCCCCGAGGACTCGAGGAGGACAATGAGCAGTTCTTC. Translated: CSARDPRGLEEDNEQFF.

CDR3 DNA sequence: TGTGCCAGCAGCCTGGACATTGGGAATACCTACGAGCAGTACTTC. Translated: CASSLDIGNTYEQYF. V usage is TRBV5-4 and J usage is TRBJ2-7, with TRBD1 as a possible D gene (5 bases). There are 15 residues in the CDR3. V was trimmed by 4 bases and J by 2 bases, leaving 16 bases between them. CDR1 and CDR2 from the germline V gene are SGHNT and YYREEE (reference sequence).